Below are 24 T cell receptor beta chains sequenced from a single sample in a study of cytomegalovirus exposure and HLA in healthy donors. PCR was performed using 60 Vbeta and 13 Jbeta primers. The repertoire was sequenced with immunoSEQ multiplex PCR; TCRdb's copy has only in-frame clones and lacks some. The sample carries roughly 150,000 clones, roughly 88% recorded once. The material sequenced was PBMCs. The receptors shown here come from a woman aged 18-29 years in good health and CMV-seronegative.

The chain is built from TRBV5-1 and TRBJ2-1; perhaps TRBD1 as D (6 bases). Germline V gene lookup returns CDR1 SGHRS and CDR2 YFSETQ. The CDR3 loop spans 15 amino acids. V was cut by 3 bases and J by 0 bases, with 10 bases left in between. The CDR3 DNA reads as TGCGCCAGCAGCTCCGACAGGAGCTCCTACAATGAGCAGTTCTTC. This translates into CASSSDRSSYNEQFF. Full variable domain (remainder filled in from reference TRBV5-1 and TRBJ2-1): KAGVTQTPRYLIKTRGQQVTLSCSPISGHRSVSWYQQTPGQGLQFLFEYFSETQRNKGNFPGRFSGRQFSNSRSEMNVSTLELGDSALYLCASSSDRSSYNEQFFGPGTRLTVL.

The J gene is TRBJ2-7, the V gene TRBV19, with 10 bases aligning to TRBD1. The CDR3 covers 13 residues. V trimming: 6 bases; J trimming: 3 bases; junction bases outside the gene matches: 2. Germline assignment: CDR1 LNHDA and CDR2 SQIVND (reference sequence). CDR3 bases: TGTGCCAGTAGAGGACAGGGGGGCTACGAGCAGTACTTC. Amino acids: CASRGQGGYEQYF.

V usage is TRBV2 and J usage is TRBJ2-6; D is possibly TRBD2 (10 bases). Germline loops: CDR1 SNHLY, CDR2 FYNNEI. This CDR3 comprises 19 residues. V lost 4 bases, J lost 4 bases, and 23 bases lay in between. CDR3 region: CASSVLAGQGPEGANVLTF. CDR3 DNA sequence: TGTGCCAGCAGTGTACTAGCGGGACAGGGACCTGAGGGGGCCAACGTCCTGACTTTC.

The chain carries TRBV14 and TRBJ2-3; no definite D call. The CDR3 has 13 amino acids. The V end was cut by 4 bases, the J end by 0 bases, with 5 bases between. Per germline, CDR1 SGHDN and CDR2 FVKESK. The CDR3 protein is CASSPLSTDTQYF. The CDR3 coding sequence is TGTGCCAGCAGCCCCTTAAGCACAGATACGCAGTATTTT.

The chain links TRBV2 to TRBJ2-1, with D possibly being TRBD2 (5 bases). The V gene lost 4 bases and the J gene lost 9 bases, with 7 bases spanning the gap. The germline V gene has CDR1 SNHLY and CDR2 FYNNEI. This CDR3 has 11 residues. The CDR3 reads CASSGSGEQFF. The CDR3 DNA follows: TGTGCCAGCAGTGGAAGCGGTGAGCAGTTCTTC. Full variable domain (missing parts from reference TRBV2 and TRBJ2-1): EPEVTQTPSHQVTQMGQEVILRCVPISNHLYFYWYRQILGQKVEFLVSFYNNEISEKSEIFDDQFSVERPDGSNFTLKIRSTKLEDSAMYFCASSGSGEQFFGPGTRLTVL.

This clone turned up a few times. V and J are TRBV25-1 and TRBJ2-7; 10 bases align to TRBD1. The V gene's germline CDR1 is MGHDK and CDR2 SYGVNS. The V and J ends lost 6 bases and 4 bases, in that order; junction bases with no gene match: 9. The CDR3 spans 15 residues. The CDR3: CASSHGQGESYEQYF. CDR3 nucleotide sequence: TGTGCCAGCAGCCACGGACAGGGGGAGTCATACGAGCAGTACTTC.

This sequence joins TRBV15 and TRBJ1-2, with TRBD1 matching 8 bases. The CDR3 loop spans 14 amino acids. J was trimmed by 7 bases and V by 1 base; bases with no gene match: 5. CDR1 and CDR2 from the germline V gene are LNHNV and YYDKDF (reference sequence). The CDR3 is CATSRGQGSIGYTF. In DNA, the CDR3 is TGTGCCACCAGCAGAGGACAGGGGTCGATTGGCTACACCTTC. Drawing the rest from reference TRBV15 and TRBJ1-2, the complete variable domain is DAMVIQNPRYQVTQFGKPVTLSCSQTLNHNVMYWYQQKSSQAPKLLFHYYDKDFNNEADTPDNFQSRRPNTSFCFLDIRSPGLGDTAMYLCATSRGQGSIGYTFGSGTRLTVV.

The chain recombines TRBV28 with TRBJ1-2, with D possibly matching TRBD1 (6 bases). Trimming pared 2 bases from V and 8 bases from J, leaving 18 bases between. CDR3 length equals 15 residues. The V gene's germline CDR1 is MDHEN and CDR2 SYDVKM. The CDR3 loop reads CASSLPLQGLGGYTF. The CDR3 nucleotides read TGTGCCAGCAGTTTACCCCTACAGGGCTTGGGGGGCTACACCTTC.

This chain joins TRBV28 and TRBJ1-1, with D uncertain. CDR1 is MDHEN, CDR2 SYDVKM, per germline. The CDR3 consists of 13 residues. V was shortened by 6 bases and J by 0 bases, with 8 bases between the two germline ends. CDR3 nucleotides: TGTGCCAGCAGAGGAGCCTTGAACACTGAAGCTTTCTTT. Encoded protein: CASRGALNTEAFF.

The genes are TRBV2 and TRBJ1-2; TRBD1 matches at 9 bases. The CDR3 spans 14 residues. J gave up 2 bases and V 9 bases, and 7 bases lay outside the gene matches. CDR1 is SNHLY, CDR2 FYNNEI, per germline. CDR3 sequence: CARRGQGRNYGYTF. Here the CDR3 DNA reads TGTGCCAGAAGGGGACAGGGTAGGAACTATGGCTACACCTTC.

CDR3 nucleotide sequence: TGTGCCAGCAGACCCCTGCGGGACACTGAAGCTTTCTTT. Its translation: CASRPLRDTEAFF. V and J are TRBV27 and TRBJ1-1; D gene unclear. V was clipped by 6 bases and J by 3 bases, with 11 bases between them. Germline CDR1 MNHEY, CDR2 SMNVEV (reference sequence). The CDR3 sequence is 13 residues long.

The chain carries TRBV18 and TRBJ1-1, with 9 nucleotides matching TRBD1. This CDR3 has 15 amino acids. The trim removed 3 bases at V and 3 bases at J, leaving 5 bases unmatched. Per germline, CDR1 KGHSH and CDR2 LQKENI. The CDR3 DNA reads TGTGCCAGCTCACCTACCGGGACAGGGTACACTGAAGCTTTCTTT. Translating it yields CASSPTGTGYTEAFF. Full variable domain (missing parts from reference TRBV18 and TRBJ1-1): NAGVMQNPRHLVRRRGQEARLRCSPMKGHSHVYWYRQLPEEGLKFMVYLQKENIIDESGMPKERFSAEFPKEGPSILRIQQVVRGDSAAYFCASSPTGTGYTEAFFGQGTRLTVV.

The chain carries TRBV2 and TRBJ1-2, with a possible D match to TRBD1 (5 bases). The CDR3 is 13 amino acids. Trimming left V 6 bases short and J 6 bases short, with 14 bases between. Germline CDR1 SNHLY, CDR2 FYNNEI. CDR3 sequence: CASRWWGVDGYTF. CDR3 sequence (DNA): TGTGCCAGCAGGTGGTGGGGGGTTGATGGCTACACCTTC.

This chain links TRBV27 with TRBJ1-1; TRBD1 might be the D (6 bases). Germline CDR1 MNHEY, CDR2 SMNVEV (reference sequence). With 3 bases removed from V and 8 bases from J, the gap between germline ends came to 13 bases. The length of the CDR3 is 13 residues. The DNA for the CDR3 is TGTGCCAGCAGTTTTCTGGGGACAAGAGAAGCTTTCTTT. It translates to CASSFLGTREAFF.

This sequence joins TRBV6-1 and TRBJ2-1, with 8 positions matching TRBD1. The V gene's germline CDR1 is MNHNS and CDR2 SASEGT. V was clipped by 3 bases and J by 9 bases; unmatched bases: 10. The CDR3 extends over 15 amino acids. The CDR3 DNA reads TGTGCCAGCAGTGACCCGGGACAGGTGAGGATTGAGCAGTTCTTC. It codes for CASSDPGQVRIEQFF.

This clone has only one observation. V usage is TRBV6-5 and J usage is TRBJ2-2; 7 positions match TRBD2. V lost 2 bases and J lost 5; bases outside the gene matches: 5. The germline gives CDR1 MNHEY, CDR2 SVGAGI. The CDR3 has 15 amino acids. CDR3 sequence reads: CASSYGGGLTGELFF. The CDR3 region has the DNA TGTGCCAGCAGTTACGGGGGGGGATTAACCGGGGAGCTGTTTTTT.

This clone has only a few counts. The chain employs TRBV11-2 and TRBJ1-1, with 8 positions matching TRBD1. The CDR3 extends over 13 amino acids. The V segment lost 4 bases and the J segment 5 bases; nucleotides outside the gene matches: 3. The germline CDR1 and CDR2 sequences are SGHAT and FQNNGV. The CDR3 bases are TGTGCCAGCAGCTCACAGGGGGGGACTGAAGCTTTCTTT. This translates into CASSSQGGTEAFF.

This clone was found a few times. The chain combines TRBV6-1 with TRBJ2-2; tentatively, D is TRBD2 (6 bases). V shed 8 bases and J shed 4 bases, with 14 bases lying between them. CDR1 is MNHNS, CDR2 SASEGT, per germline. The CDR3 has 14 amino acids. CDR3 sequence: CASGGLGSTGELFF. In nucleotides, the CDR3 is TGTGCCAGCGGGGGGTTAGGTAGCACCGGGGAGCTGTTTTTT.

The CDR3, as DNA: TGTGCCAGTATGCTTTCGGGAGGGGGTGGCTACACCTTC. Residues: CASMLSGGGGYTF. This chain uses TRBV19 with TRBJ1-2; D possibly corresponds to TRBD1 (6 bases). Germline V gene data show CDR1 as LNHDA and CDR2 as SQIVND (reference sequence). Between the trimmed V and J ends, which lost 7 bases and 7 bases, there was a span of 16 bases. The CDR3 has 13 amino acids.

The V call is TRBV25-1, the J call TRBJ2-7, with TRBD1 as a possible D gene (6 bases). V lost 8 bases to trimming and J lost 4 bases, with 9 bases between them. Germline values: CDR1 MGHDK, CDR2 SYGVNS. The CDR3 has 11 residues. In DNA, the CDR3 is TGTGCCAGCGAGCAGGGGTACGAGCAGTACTTC. Amino acids: CASEQGYEQYF.

V gene TRBV30 combines with J gene TRBJ1-1; D gene ambiguous. V was clipped by 0 bases and J by 8 bases, with 13 bases between them. This CDR3 has 13 amino acids. Germline CDR1 reads GTSNPN; CDR2 reads SVGIG (reference sequence). The CDR3 coding sequence is TGTGCCTGGAGTGTACGGGTCGGGTTGGAAGCTTTCTTT. Translation gives CAWSVRVGLEAFF. Full variable domain (missing parts from reference TRBV30 and TRBJ1-1): SQTIHQWPATLVQPVGSPLSLECTVEGTSNPNLYWYRQAAGRGLQLLFYSVGIGQISSEVPQNLSASRPQDRQFILSSKKLLLSDSGFYLCAWSVRVGLEAFFGQGTRLTVV.

The chain couples TRBV15 to TRBJ1-5; 7 bases align to TRBD1. Germline CDR1 and CDR2: LNHNV and YYDKDF (reference sequence). The length of the CDR3 is 16 residues. V gave up 5 bases and J gave up 3 bases; unmatched junction bases: 10. As DNA, the CDR3 is TGTGCCACCAGCGGGCGGGACAGAGGCCCCAATCAGCCCCAGCATTTT. It is translated as CATSGRDRGPNQPQHF.

This chain links TRBV6-5 with TRBJ1-5; 9 bases are a match to TRBD1. After removal of 2 bases from V and 4 bases from J, the junction contained 0 bases not matched to a gene. CDR3 length: 14 residues. The germline V gene has CDR1 MNHEY and CDR2 SVGAGI. CDR3 sequence reads: CASSYDRGNQPQHF. In nucleotides, the CDR3 is TGTGCCAGCAGTTACGACAGGGGGAATCAGCCCCAGCATTTT.

The CDR3 DNA follows: TGTGCCAGTAGTATAGACAGTTTATATGGCTACACCTTC. It is translated as CASSIDSLYGYTF. V usage is TRBV19 and J usage is TRBJ1-2; D is ambiguous. V was shortened by 0 bases and J by 5 bases, with 7 bases between the two germline ends. The CDR3 length is 13 residues. Looked up from germline, CDR1 is LNHDA and CDR2 is SQIVND (reference sequence).